This note documents a single T cell receptor (beta chain) sequence. TCRdb used MiXCR to reprocess the 5' RACE reads, holding one entry per CDR3 protein. The sample shows 510,000 or so distinct CDR3 sequences, roughly 15% of them seen only once. These data originate in a study of identical twins. The V segment lost 4 bases and the J segment 9 bases; nucleotides outside the gene matches: 16. The length of the CDR3 is 16 residues. Germline V gives CDR1 LGHDT, CDR2 YNNKEL (reference sequence). The data were also submitted as part of a second study, on yellow fever vaccine responses in identical twins.

Source material: CD4+ T cells sorted from blood. The chain recombines TRBV3-1 with TRBJ2-5, with TRBD1 matching over 8 bases. This clonotype was sampled from a woman under 30 in good health. CDR3 loop: CASSLTEGQGGSAQYF. In DNA form, the CDR3 reads TGTGCCAGCAGCCTAACCGAAGGACAGGGCGGATCGGCCCAGTACTTC.